This T cell receptor (beta chain) is drawn from a study of regulatory T cells in long-lasting Graves disease. Time point given: persistent/refractory GD, antithyroid drugs over 5 years with positive TRAb. PBMC-derived RNA was used for the TCR library. Building of the TCR beta libraries involved iRepertoire HTBI primers and Arm-PCR of CDR3 regions. Using its own MiXCR run on the multiplex PCR reads, TCRdb lists one record per CDR3 protein. The data hold 400,000 to 600,000 distinct CDR3 sequences, with 20% to 25% observed a single time. The CDR3 spans 19 residues. Trimming at V came to 5 bases and at J to 3 bases, leaving 17 bases not matched to a gene. Germline CDR1 is SEHNR and CDR2 is FQNEAQ (reference sequence). This clonotype was counted a few times.

The receptor was isolated from a female donor with Graves disease. The genes are TRBV7-9 and TRBJ2-7, with TRBD1 matching over 12 bases. The sequencing here drew on peripheral blood mononuclear cells (PBMCs), taken when the disease was refractory, from a patient treated with antithyroid drugs. The CDR3 sequence: CASSPSGTGGLHRFYEQYF. The CDR3 coding sequence is TGTGCCAGCAGCCCATCCGGGACAGGGGGCCTCCACCGATTCTACGAGCAGTACTTC.